The source of this T cell receptor (beta chain) is a study of T cell responses to AZD1222 COVID-19 vaccine. The protocol was immunoSEQ multiplex PCR, while the TCRdb copy is restricted to in-frame clones and leaves out a portion. The repertoire includes around 180,000 clones, around nine tenths of them detected once, and roughly 8% sits in the top ten. The germline CDR1 and CDR2 sequences are MDHEN and SYDVKM. Trimming took 3 bases from V and 6 from J; bases not matched to a gene: 13. The CDR3 extends over 16 amino acids. Material: peripheral blood, obtained on day 0 of AZD1222 vaccination. The chain recombines TRBV28 with TRBJ1-1, with 7 positions matching TRBD1. This TCR was sampled from an adult in good health. The CDR3 sequence: CASSFRSGGNAAEAFF. CDR3 bases: TGTGCCAGCAGTTTCCGTTCAGGGGGGAATGCCGCTGAAGCTTTCTTT.